The present T cell receptor (beta chain) was sequenced within a study of T cells in localized non-small cell lung cancer. Study-level findings and limits: In adjacent lung appeared a median around 60 of the top 100 tumor clones. There was higher T cell clonality in uninvolved adjacent lung than in tumor, and it was highest there.

TCRdb keeps only in-frame clones here, not all; method: immunoSEQ multiplex PCR. This sample yields 30,000 to 35,000 clones, of which 85% to 90% are seen a single time; about 3.2% belongs to the top ten. This clone is labeled medium-sized. The antigen is unknown. Germline V gives CDR1 LGHNA, CDR2 YNFKEQ. Trimming took off 0 bases at V and 6 bases at J, with 19 bases between the two ends. This CDR3 has 17 amino acids. This clonotype was sampled from a female donor over 55 with stage I lung adenocarcinoma. This sequence joins TRBV4-2 and TRBJ2-3, with D possibly matching TRBD1 (6 bases). The sample here was peripheral blood, taken before any cancer treatment. The CDR3 DNA reads as TGTGCCAGCAGCCAAGAGGGTGGGGGCTCCGCCCGGGATACGCAGTATTTT. Protein product: CASSQEGGGSARDTQYF.